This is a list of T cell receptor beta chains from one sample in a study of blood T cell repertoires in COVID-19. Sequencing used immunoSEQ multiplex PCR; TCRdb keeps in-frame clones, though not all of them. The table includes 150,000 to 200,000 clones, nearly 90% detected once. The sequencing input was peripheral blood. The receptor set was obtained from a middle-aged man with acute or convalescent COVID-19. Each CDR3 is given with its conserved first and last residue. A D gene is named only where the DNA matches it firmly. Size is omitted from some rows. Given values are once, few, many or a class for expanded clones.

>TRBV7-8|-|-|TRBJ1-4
CASSLGDGTWDEKLFF
TGTGCCAGCAGCTTAGGGGACGGGACTTGGGATGAAAAACTGTTTTTT
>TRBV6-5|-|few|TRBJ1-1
CASSRGTRTEAFF
TGTGCCAGCAGTCGGGGGACGAGGACTGAAGCTTTCTTT
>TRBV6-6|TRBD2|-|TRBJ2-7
CASSPLGTSGRGEQYF
TGTGCCAGCAGTCCCCTCGGGACTAGCGGGAGGGGGGAGCAGTACTTC
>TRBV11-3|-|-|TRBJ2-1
CASSLAGDNEQFF
TGTGCCAGCAGCTTAGCGGGAGACAATGAGCAGTTCTTC
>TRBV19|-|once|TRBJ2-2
CASSSYTGELFF
TGTGCCAGTAGTTCATACACCGGGGAGCTGTTTTTT
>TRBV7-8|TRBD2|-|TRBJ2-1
CASSTTPRTSGYNEQFF
TGTGCCAGCAGCACTACCCCGAGGACTAGCGGTTACAATGAGCAGTTCTTC
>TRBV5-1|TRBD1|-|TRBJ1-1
CASSMGTGGWYTEAFF
TGCGCCAGCAGCATGGGGACAGGGGGGTGGTACACTGAAGCTTTCTTT
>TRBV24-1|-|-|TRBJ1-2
CATSDSYRAGGYTF
TGTGCCACCAGTGATTCTTACAGGGCTGGAGGCTACACCTTC
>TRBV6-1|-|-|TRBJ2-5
CASSELGNGETQYF
TGTGCCAGCAGTGAACTAGGCAATGGCGAGACCCAGTACTTC
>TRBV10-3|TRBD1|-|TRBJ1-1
CATIRGREGTEAFF
TGTGCCACCATCAGGGGGCGGGAGGGTACTGAAGCTTTCTTT
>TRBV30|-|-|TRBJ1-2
CAWSVQGANYGYTF
TGTGCCTGGAGTGTACAGGGCGCTAACTATGGCTACACCTTC
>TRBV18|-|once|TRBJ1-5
CASSRDSPGPQHF
TGTGCCAGCTCCCGTGACAGCCCCGGGCCCCAGCATTTT
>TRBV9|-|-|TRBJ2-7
CASSVDRHSPSYEQYF
TGTGCCAGCAGCGTAGACCGACATTCGCCCTCCTACGAGCAGTACTTC
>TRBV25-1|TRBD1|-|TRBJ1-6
CASSKPTGASNSPLHF
TGTGCCAGCAGTAAACCTACAGGGGCGTCTAATTCACCCCTCCACTTT
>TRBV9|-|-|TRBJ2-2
CASSPEGRPGELFF
TGTGCCAGCAGCCCAGAGGGCCGGCCCGGGGAGCTGTTTTTT
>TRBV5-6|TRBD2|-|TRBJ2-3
CASSLTSGGSTDTQYF
TGTGCCAGCAGCTTGACTAGCGGGGGGAGCACAGATACGCAGTATTTT
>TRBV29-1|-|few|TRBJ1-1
CSVDITGLGTEAFF
TGCAGCGTTGATATAACAGGGTTGGGCACTGAAGCTTTCTTT
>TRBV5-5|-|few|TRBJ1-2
CASSPSGTLYGYTF
TGTGCCAGCAGCCCGTCCGGGACTTTATATGGCTACACCTTC
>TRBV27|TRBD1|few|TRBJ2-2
CASRGTANTGELFF
TGTGCCAGCAGAGGGACAGCGAACACCGGGGAGCTGTTTTTT
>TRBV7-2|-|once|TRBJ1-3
CASKPRGASGNTIYF
TGTGCCAGCAAACCCAGGGGAGCCTCTGGAAACACCATATATTTT
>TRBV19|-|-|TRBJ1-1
CASSTQTGLNTEAFF
TGTGCCAGTAGTACCCAGACAGGCTTGAACACTGAAGCTTTCTTT
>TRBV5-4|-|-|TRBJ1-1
CATSRNTEAFF
TGTGCCACATCGAGGAACACTGAAGCTTTCTTT
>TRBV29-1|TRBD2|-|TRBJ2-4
CSVEDVAGGQPAKNIQYF
TGCAGCGTTGAAGATGTAGCGGGGGGGCAACCAGCCAAAAACATTCAGTACTTC
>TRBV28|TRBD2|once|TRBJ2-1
CASSSLASGRSEQFF
TGTGCCAGCAGTTCCCTAGCTAGCGGGAGGTCTGAGCAGTTCTTC
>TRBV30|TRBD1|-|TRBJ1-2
CACHQGVYGYTF
TGTGCCTGCCACCAGGGGGTCTATGGCTACACCTTC
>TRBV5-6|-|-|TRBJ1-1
CASSFGRGGNTEAFF
TGTGCCAGCAGCTTCGGGAGGGGAGGAAACACTGAAGCTTTCTTT
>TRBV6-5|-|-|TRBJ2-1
CASRWSSYNEQFF
TGTGCCAGCAGGTGGAGCTCCTACAATGAGCAGTTCTTC
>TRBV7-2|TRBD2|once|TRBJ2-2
CASSPLAGGTGELFF
TGTGCCAGCAGTCCACTAGCGGGAGGCACCGGGGAGCTGTTTTTT
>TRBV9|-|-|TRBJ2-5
CASSRGGNQETQYF
TGTGCCAGCAGCAGGGGGGGTAACCAAGAGACCCAGTACTTC
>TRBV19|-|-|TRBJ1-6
CASSDTGGGSPLHF
TGTGCCAGTAGTGACACTGGAGGTGGTTCACCCCTCCACTTT
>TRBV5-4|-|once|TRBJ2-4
CASSLGENIQYF
TGTGCCAGCAGCTTGGGCGAAAACATTCAGTACTTC
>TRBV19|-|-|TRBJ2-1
CASSKQQISGEQFF
TGTGCCAGTAGTAAGCAGCAGATCTCGGGTGAGCAGTTCTTC
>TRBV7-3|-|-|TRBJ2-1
CASSPLGAGAANEQFF
TGTGCCAGCAGCCCACTAGGGGCGGGGGCCGCCAATGAGCAGTTCTTC
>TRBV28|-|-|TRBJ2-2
CASRVGGALAGELFF
TGTGCCAGCAGGGTCGGGGGTGCTCTGGCCGGGGAGCTGTTTTTT
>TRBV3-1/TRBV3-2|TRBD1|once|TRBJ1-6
CASSRTGGNSPLHF
TGTGCCAGCAGCCGGACAGGGGGCAATTCACCCCTCCACTTT
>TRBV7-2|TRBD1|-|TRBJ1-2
CASSLDRGRSYGYTF
TGTGCCAGCAGCTTAGACAGGGGAAGGAGCTATGGCTACACCTTC
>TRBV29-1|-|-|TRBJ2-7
CSVAGLSAYEQYF
TGCAGCGTGGCGGGATTATCCGCCTACGAGCAGTACTTC
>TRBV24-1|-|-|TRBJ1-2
CATSDLGRNYGYTF
TGTGCCACCAGTGATTTGGGGAGAAACTATGGCTACACCTTC
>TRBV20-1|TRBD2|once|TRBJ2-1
CSASKGLGFNNEQFF
TGCAGTGCTAGTAAAGGACTAGGGTTTAACAATGAGCAGTTCTTC
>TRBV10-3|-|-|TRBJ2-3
CAINPGNPTDTQYF
TGTGCCATCAACCCGGGAAACCCCACAGATACGCAGTATTTT
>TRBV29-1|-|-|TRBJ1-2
CSVSQGDYGYTF
TGCAGCGTCTCACAGGGCGACTATGGCTACACCTTC
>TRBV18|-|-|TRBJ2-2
CASSPFDRRGTGELFF
TGTGCCAGCTCACCATTTGACAGAAGGGGCACCGGGGAGCTGTTTTTT
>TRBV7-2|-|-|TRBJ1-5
CASSFVAGANQPQHF
TGTGCCAGCAGCTTCGTTGCGGGGGCTAATCAGCCCCAGCATTTT
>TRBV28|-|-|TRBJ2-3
CASSSSTGSQYF
-